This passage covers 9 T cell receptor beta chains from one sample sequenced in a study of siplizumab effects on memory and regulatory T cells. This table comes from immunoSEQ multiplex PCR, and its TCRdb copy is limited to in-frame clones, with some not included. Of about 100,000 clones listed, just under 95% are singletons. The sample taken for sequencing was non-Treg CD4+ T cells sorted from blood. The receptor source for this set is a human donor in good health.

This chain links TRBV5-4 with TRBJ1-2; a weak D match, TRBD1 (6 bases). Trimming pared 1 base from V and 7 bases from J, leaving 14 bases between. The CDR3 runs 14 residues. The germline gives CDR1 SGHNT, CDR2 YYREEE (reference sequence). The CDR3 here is CASSLRGGAGGYTF. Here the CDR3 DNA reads TGTGCCAGCAGCTTGAGGGGGGGCGCAGGTGGCTACACCTTC.

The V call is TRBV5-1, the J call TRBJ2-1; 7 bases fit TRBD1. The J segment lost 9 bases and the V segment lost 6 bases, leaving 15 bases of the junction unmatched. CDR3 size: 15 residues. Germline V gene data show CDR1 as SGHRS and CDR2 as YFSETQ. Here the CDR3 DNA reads TGCGCCAGCAAAACCGGGACAGTCGAAACGGGTGAGCAGTTCTTC. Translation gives CASKTGTVETGEQFF.

The CDR3 loop is CASRRGGDTGELFF. The CDR3 coding sequence is TGCGCCAGCAGGAGGGGAGGGGACACCGGGGAGCTGTTTTTT. The J gene is TRBJ2-2, the V gene TRBV5-1; 7 nucleotides line up with TRBD2. Germline V CDR1 and CDR2: SGHRS, YFSETQ. The CDR3 has 14 residues. V trimming: 5 bases; J trimming: 3 bases; junction bases outside the gene matches: 4.

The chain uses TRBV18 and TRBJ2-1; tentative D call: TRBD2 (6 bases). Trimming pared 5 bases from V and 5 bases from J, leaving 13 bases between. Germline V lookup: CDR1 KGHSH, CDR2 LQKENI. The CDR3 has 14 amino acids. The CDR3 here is CASSGLATNNEQFF. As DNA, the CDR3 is TGTGCCAGCTCAGGTCTAGCGACCAACAATGAGCAGTTCTTC.

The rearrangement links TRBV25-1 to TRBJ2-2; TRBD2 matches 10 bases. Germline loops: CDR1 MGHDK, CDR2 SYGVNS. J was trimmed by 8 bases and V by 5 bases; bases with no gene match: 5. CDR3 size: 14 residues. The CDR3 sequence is CASSLLAGKGELFF. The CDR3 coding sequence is TGTGCCAGCAGTTTACTAGCGGGGAAGGGGGAGCTGTTTTTT.

The CDR3 sequence is CASSGGGIIEKLFF. CDR3 nucleotide sequence: TGTGCCAGCAGCGGTGGGGGGATCATCGAAAAACTGTTTTTT. The V gene is TRBV9, the J gene TRBJ1-4; possible D gene TRBD1, 5 bases. This CDR3 has 14 residues. CDR1 and CDR2 from the germline V gene are SGDLS and YYNGEE. V was shortened by 3 bases and J by 8 bases, with 14 bases between the two germline ends.

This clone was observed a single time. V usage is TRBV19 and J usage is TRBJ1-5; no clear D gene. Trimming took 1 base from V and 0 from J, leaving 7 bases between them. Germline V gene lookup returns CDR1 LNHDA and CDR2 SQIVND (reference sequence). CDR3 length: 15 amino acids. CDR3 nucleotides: TGTGCCAGTAGTATAGGCGGGAATAGCAATCAGCCCCAGCATTTT. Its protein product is CASSIGGNSNQPQHF.

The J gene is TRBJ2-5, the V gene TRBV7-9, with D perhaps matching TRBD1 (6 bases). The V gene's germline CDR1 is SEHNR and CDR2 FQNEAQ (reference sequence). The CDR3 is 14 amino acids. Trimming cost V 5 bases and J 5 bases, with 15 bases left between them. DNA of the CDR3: TGTGCCAGCAGCACCCGGACAGTACGGGAGACCCAGTACTTC. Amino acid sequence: CASSTRTVRETQYF.

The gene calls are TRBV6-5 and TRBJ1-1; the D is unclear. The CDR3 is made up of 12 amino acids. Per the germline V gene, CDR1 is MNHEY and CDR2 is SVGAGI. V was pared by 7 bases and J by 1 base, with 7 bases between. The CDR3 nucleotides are TGTGCCAGCATGGAAGCGAACACTGAAGCTTTCTTT. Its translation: CASMEANTEAFF.